The 26 T cell receptor beta chains listed next were all sequenced from one sample in a study of shared clonotypes between healthy human individuals. Clones were read by immunoSEQ multiplex PCR, and TCRdb kept only the in-frame ones, dropping some. The profile shows 450,000 to 500,000 clones, approximately 81% of them singletons. The sequencing sample was made of PBMCs. The receptors shown here come from a woman aged 40 to 50 in good health. Some clones in this sample may be carry-over from other donors' samples.

This clone was observed once. This is likely an artifact of a read error, given a far larger clone one base away. The V call is TRBV11-2, the J call TRBJ2-4; 8 bases agree with TRBD1. The CDR3 length is 15 residues. The V gene's germline CDR1 is SGHAT and CDR2 FQNNGV. CDR3 in DNA: TGTACCAGCAGCTTAAGCAGGGGGCGTGGAAACATTCAGTACTTC. This sequence encodes CTSSLSRGRGNIQYF.

This clone was counted between two and nine times. This chain connects TRBV5-6 to TRBJ2-2; 8 nucleotides line up with TRBD1. With 2 bases clipped from V and 6 bases from J, the junction kept 3 bases outside the gene matches. Germline CDR1 SGHDT, CDR2 YYEEEE. The CDR3 contains 14 residues. CDR3 sequence: CASSFRQGPGELFF. As DNA, the CDR3 is TGTGCCAGCAGCTTCAGACAGGGGCCCGGGGAGCTGTTTTTT.

This clone was seen once. CDR3 amino acids: CASSNLGRGDYGYTF. Written as DNA, the CDR3 is TGTGCCAGCAGCAACCTGGGACGGGGGGATTATGGCTACACCTTC. The chain has TRBV14 and TRBJ1-2, with a tentative D call TRBD1 (5 bases). V dropped 5 bases and J dropped 5 bases, with 18 bases sitting between them. Germline CDR1 reads SGHDN; CDR2 reads FVKESK. The CDR3 sequence is 15 residues long. The whole variable domain, filled in from reference TRBV14 and TRBJ1-2, reads EAGVTQFPSHSVIEKGQTVTLRCDPISGHDNLYWYRRVMGKEIKFLLHFVKESKQDESGMPNNRFLAERTGGTYSTLKVQPAELEDSGVYFCASSNLGRGDYGYTFGSGTRLTVV.

The rearrangement links TRBV18 to TRBJ1-1; D is possibly TRBD1 (5 bases). The germline V and J ends were trimmed by 2 bases and 0 bases, with 10 bases remaining between them. Germline CDR1 KGHSH, CDR2 LQKENI. The CDR3 runs 15 residues. The CDR3 coding sequence is TGTGCCAGCTCACCAGGGGCGGGCATGAACACTGAAGCTTTCTTT. It yields the protein CASSPGAGMNTEAFF.

This clone came up a few times. The chain has TRBV13 and TRBJ2-2, with 7 bases that match TRBD1. The CDR3 is made up of 16 amino acids. The germline gives CDR1 PRHDT, CDR2 FYEKMQ (reference sequence). The ends lost 2 bases at V and 4 bases at J; junction bases unmatched: 7. CDR3 residues: CASSLPDGTVTGELFF. CDR3 nucleotide sequence: TGTGCCAGCAGCTTACCTGATGGGACAGTCACCGGGGAGCTGTTTTTT.

On this clone itself: It is likely a read error: a sequence one base away is far more abundant. The chain recombines TRBV5-1 with TRBJ2-2, with 8 bases fitting TRBD2. The CDR3 spans 15 residues. Germline lookup yields CDR1 SGHRS and CDR2 YFSETQ. The chain's CDR3 is CANSLVAGKAGELFF. The CDR3 coding sequence is TGCGCCAACAGCTTGGTAGCGGGAAAGGCCGGGGAGCTGTTTTTT.

V gene TRBV27 combines with J gene TRBJ2-7, with D possibly matching TRBD1 (5 bases). The germline gives CDR1 MNHEY, CDR2 SMNVEV (reference sequence). The CDR3 consists of 15 residues. Trimming took 2 bases from V and 4 from J, leaving 15 bases between them. The CDR3: CASSLAPTGDYEQYF. In DNA form, the CDR3 reads TGTGCCAGCAGTTTAGCCCCTACAGGTGATTACGAGCAGTACTTC.

V gene TRBV29-1 combines with J gene TRBJ1-3; D is possibly TRBD1 (5 bases). Between the trimmed V and J ends, which lost 7 bases and 4 bases, there was a span of 11 bases. The germline gives CDR1 SQVTM, CDR2 ANQGSEA. This CDR3 is 12 amino acids long. The CDR3 here is CSAWTMGNTIYF. The CDR3 region has the DNA TGCAGCGCCTGGACAATGGGAAACACCATATATTTT.

The V gene is TRBV5-6, the J gene TRBJ1-1; D gene unclear. The CDR3 runs 13 residues. Germline-derived CDR1 and CDR2 are SGHDT and YYEEEE. Trimming left V 0 bases short and J 11 bases short, with 14 bases between. The CDR3 DNA is TGTGCCAGCAGCTTGGTTGATCTCCCGGTCGCTTTCTTT. Translated: CASSLVDLPVAFF.

This sequence joins TRBV25-1 and TRBJ1-2; the D is unclear. The V end was cut by 1 base, the J end by 5 bases, with 11 bases between. Germline CDR1 is MGHDK and CDR2 is SYGVNS. The CDR3 has 14 amino acids. DNA for the CDR3: TGTGCCAGCAGTGAATTAGGTTGGGTTTATGGCTACACCTTC. Its protein is CASSELGWVYGYTF.

The rearrangement joins TRBV4-1 to TRBJ2-2; D assignment may be TRBD1 or TRBD2 (6 bases each). Germline CDR1 and CDR2: MGHRA and YSYEKL. V lost 4 bases and J lost 6, with 15 bases in between. The CDR3 is made up of 15 amino acids. The CDR3 reads CASSRGPGRPGELFF. CDR3 coding DNA: TGCGCCAGCAGCCGGGGGCCAGGGAGGCCCGGGGAGCTGTTTTTT.

The rearrangement joins TRBV5-1 to TRBJ2-1, with 7 bases aligning to TRBD2. V lost 4 bases to trimming and J lost 3 bases; unmatched junction nucleotides: 13. The CDR3 length is 17 residues. Per the germline V gene, CDR1 is SGHRS and CDR2 is YFSETQ. The CDR3 loop is CASSPHRGRASYNEQFF. The CDR3 DNA is TGCGCCAGCAGCCCCCACCGAGGGAGGGCCAGCTACAATGAGCAGTTCTTC.

This clone was recorded once. One base separates it from a far larger clone, so it is likely a read error. Other nucleotide sequences from this sample produce the same CDR3. The chain has TRBV7-8 and TRBJ1-5, with D maybe TRBD1 (5 bases). Germline assignment: CDR1 SGHVS and CDR2 FQNEAQ. V lost 6 bases, J lost 2 bases, and 17 bases lay in between. The CDR3 is 16 amino acids. This chain's CDR3 is CASRPLTAIGNQPQHF. The CDR3 nucleotides are TGTGCCAGCAGGCCTCTGACAGCGATCGGCAATCAGCCCCAGCATTTT.

The chain links TRBV2 to TRBJ2-5; TRBD2 might be the D (5 bases). The CDR3 sequence is 14 residues long. The V gene's germline CDR1 is SNHLY and CDR2 FYNNEI. Trimming cost V 1 base and J 5 bases, with 11 bases left between them. CDR3 protein: CASSEEVGAETQYF. DNA for the CDR3: TGTGCCAGCAGTGAAGAGGTGGGAGCTGAGACCCAGTACTTC.

This sequence joins TRBV2 and TRBJ1-2, with 9 bases identical to TRBD1. Germline V gene data show CDR1 as SNHLY and CDR2 as FYNNEI. Trimming removed 6 bases from V and 3 bases from J; junction bases left unmatched: 2. The CDR3 is 13 residues long. The CDR3 DNA reads as TGTGCCAGCAGGACAGGGGGAGACTATGGCTACACCTTC. It codes for CASRTGGDYGYTF.

This clone was seen a few times. The gene calls are TRBV5-4 and TRBJ2-1; 9 nucleotides line up with TRBD1. V was pared by 4 bases and J by 8 bases, with 7 bases of the junction left unmatched. The CDR3 length is 14 residues. In germline, CDR1 is SGHNT, CDR2 YYREEE (reference sequence). CDR3 amino acids: CASSIGQGWDEQFF. DNA for the CDR3: TGTGCCAGCAGCATTGGACAGGGGTGGGATGAGCAGTTCTTC.

The chain couples TRBV30 to TRBJ2-5; D is undetermined. The CDR3 is made up of 13 amino acids. Germline loops: CDR1 GTSNPN, CDR2 SVGIG (reference sequence). The germline V and J ends were trimmed by 4 bases and 2 bases, with 11 bases remaining between them. The CDR3 loop reads CAWTSRGQETQYF. The CDR3 DNA reads as TGTGCCTGGACCTCTCGCGGTCAAGAGACCCAGTACTTC.

This clone was recorded many times. The same CDR3 is also encoded by other DNA sequences in this sample. The chain has TRBV5-1 and TRBJ2-2, with D possibly matching TRBD1 (5 bases). This CDR3 has 14 amino acids. Germline V gene sequence: CDR1 SGHRS, CDR2 YFSETQ. V lost 2 bases, J lost 7 bases, and 12 bases lay in between. CDR3 sequence reads: CASSLAQAYGELFF. CDR3 nucleotides: TGCGCCAGCAGCTTAGCACAGGCCTACGGGGAGCTGTTTTTT.

This clone was detected ten times or more. The chain is built from TRBV7-3 and TRBJ2-2, with TRBD2 matching 7 bases. Losses at the gene ends were 1 base for V and 1 base for J; bases not matched to a gene: 3. Germline lookup yields CDR1 SGHTA and CDR2 FQGTGA. CDR3 size: 16 residues. The CDR3 nucleotides are TGTGCCAGCAGCTTAAGGGGCGGGAGGAACACCGGGGAGCTGTTTTTT. It yields the protein CASSLRGGRNTGELFF.

This clone has just a few counts. The rearrangement joins TRBV7-6 to TRBJ2-7; 8 bases are shared with TRBD1. V gave up 2 bases and J gave up 6 bases; unmatched junction bases: 9. The CDR3 consists of 15 residues. Germline lookup yields CDR1 SGHVS and CDR2 FNYEAQ. CDR3 coding DNA: TGTGCCAGCAGCTTACAATCAGGGGGCCTCCCCGAGCAGTACTTC. It translates to CASSLQSGGLPEQYF.

This chain links TRBV5-1 with TRBJ2-7; 7 nucleotides match TRBD1. With 7 bases clipped from V and 0 bases from J, the junction kept 4 bases outside the gene matches. Per the germline V gene, CDR1 is SGHRS and CDR2 is YFSETQ. This CDR3 region has 13 residues. The CDR3 region is CASGGQSSYEQYF. CDR3 DNA sequence: TGCGCCAGCGGGGGACAGAGCTCCTACGAGCAGTACTTC.

In the case of this clone: With a far larger clone one base away, a read error is the likely cause. The chain has TRBV28 and TRBJ1-1; 9 positions agree with TRBD1. Looked up from germline, CDR1 is MDHEN and CDR2 is SYDVKM. The CDR3 has 15 amino acids. The CDR3 region has the DNA TGTGCCAGCAGTTCAACAGGGGGCGTTTACACTGAAGCTTTATTT. Translated, it gives CASSSTGGVYTEALF.

This chain connects TRBV28 to TRBJ2-2; D remains ambiguous. V was shortened by 2 bases and J by 0 bases, with 13 bases between the two germline ends. The length of the CDR3 is 17 residues. Germline CDR1 is MDHEN and CDR2 is SYDVKM. CDR3 DNA: TGTGCCAGCAGTTTACAAGGGCCCACCGCGAACACCGGGGAGCTGTTTTTT. It translates to CASSLQGPTANTGELFF. Drawing the rest from reference TRBV28 and TRBJ2-2, the complete variable domain is DVKVTQSSRYLVKRTGEKVFLECVQDMDHENMFWYRQDPGLGLRLIYFSYDVKMKEKGDIPEGYSVSREKKERFSLILESASTNQTSMYLCASSLQGPTANTGELFFGEGSRLTVL.

The chain links TRBV9 to TRBJ2-7; D gene unclear. From germline, CDR1 is SGDLS and CDR2 YYNGEE. Trimming shortened V by 3 bases and J by 0 bases, and 7 bases separated the two germline ends. The CDR3 totals 13 residues. Here the CDR3 reads CASSASTSYEQYF. Here the CDR3 DNA reads TGTGCCAGCAGCGCGTCGACCTCCTACGAGCAGTACTTC.

This clone has a count of ten or more. Other DNA sequences from this sample encode an identical CDR3 as well. The V and J genes are TRBV6-5 and TRBJ1-6; TRBD1 is a possible D gene (5 bases). The CDR3 is 13 amino acids. CDR1 MNHEY and CDR2 SVGAGI come from the germline V gene. V was trimmed by 8 bases and J by 8 bases, leaving 13 bases between them. CDR3: CASGRLGDSPLHF. In DNA form, the CDR3 reads TGTGCCAGCGGACGGCTGGGGGATTCACCCCTCCACTTT.

The chain recombines TRBV30 with TRBJ2-2; TRBD2 matches 7 bases. The CDR3 extends over 16 amino acids. Germline CDR1 is GTSNPN and CDR2 is SVGIG (reference sequence). Trimming at V came to 0 bases and at J to 0 bases, leaving 4 bases not matched to a gene. The CDR3 here is CAWSVGLAANTGELFF. The CDR3 nucleotides are TGTGCCTGGAGTGTGGGCCTAGCGGCGAACACCGGGGAGCTGTTTTTT. Full variable domain (rest looked up from reference TRBV30 and TRBJ2-2): SQTIHQWPATLVQPVGSPLSLECTVEGTSNPNLYWYRQAAGRGLQLLFYSVGIGQISSEVPQNLSASRPQDRQFILSSKKLLLSDSGFYLCAWSVGLAANTGELFFGEGSRLTVL.